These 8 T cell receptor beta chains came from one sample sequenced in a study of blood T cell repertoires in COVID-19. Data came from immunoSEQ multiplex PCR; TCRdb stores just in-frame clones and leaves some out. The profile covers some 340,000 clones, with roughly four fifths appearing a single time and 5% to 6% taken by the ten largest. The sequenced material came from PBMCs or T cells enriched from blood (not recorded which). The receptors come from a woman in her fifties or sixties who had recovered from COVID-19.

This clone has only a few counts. In DNA form, the CDR3 reads TGTGCCAGCAGTTTAAGTCACAGCCAAGAGACCCAGTACTTC. It translates to CASSLSHSQETQYF. This sequence joins TRBV27 and TRBJ2-5; no reliable D call. The CDR3 sequence is 14 residues long. The germline V gene has CDR1 MNHEY and CDR2 SMNVEV (reference sequence). V lost 2 bases, J lost 1 base, and 8 bases lay in between.

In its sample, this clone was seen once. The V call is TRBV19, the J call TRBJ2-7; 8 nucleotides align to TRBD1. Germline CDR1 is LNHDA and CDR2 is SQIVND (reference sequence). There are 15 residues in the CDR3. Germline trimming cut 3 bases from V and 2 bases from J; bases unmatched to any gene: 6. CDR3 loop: CASSISTGGTYEQYF. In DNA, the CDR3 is TGTGCCAGTAGTATCAGCACAGGGGGAACCTACGAGCAGTACTTC.

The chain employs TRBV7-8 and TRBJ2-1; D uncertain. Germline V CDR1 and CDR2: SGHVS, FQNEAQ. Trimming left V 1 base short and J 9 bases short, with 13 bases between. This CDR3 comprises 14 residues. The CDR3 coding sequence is TGTGCCAGCAGCTTAGTCCGGTCCTATGGTGAGCAGTTCTTC. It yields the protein CASSLVRSYGEQFF. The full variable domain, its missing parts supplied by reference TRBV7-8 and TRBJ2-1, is GAGVSQSPRYKVAKRGQDVALRCDPISGHVSLFWYQQALGQGPEFLTYFQNEAQLDKSGLPSDRFFAERPEGSVSTLKIQRTQQEDSAVYLCASSLVRSYGEQFFGPGTRLTVL.

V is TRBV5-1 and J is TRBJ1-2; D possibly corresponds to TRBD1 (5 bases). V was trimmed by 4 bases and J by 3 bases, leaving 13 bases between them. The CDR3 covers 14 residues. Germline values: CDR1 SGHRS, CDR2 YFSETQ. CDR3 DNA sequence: TGCGCCAGCAGCCTGGACACCAGGGACTATGGCTACACCTTC. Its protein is CASSLDTRDYGYTF.

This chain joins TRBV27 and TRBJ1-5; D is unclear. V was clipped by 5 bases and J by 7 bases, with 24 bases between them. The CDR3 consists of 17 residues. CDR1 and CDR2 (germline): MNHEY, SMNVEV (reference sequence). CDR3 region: CASSPHGGPAGGQPQHF. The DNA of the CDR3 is TGTGCCAGCAGTCCTCATGGCGGGCCCGCCGGTGGCCAGCCCCAGCATTTT.

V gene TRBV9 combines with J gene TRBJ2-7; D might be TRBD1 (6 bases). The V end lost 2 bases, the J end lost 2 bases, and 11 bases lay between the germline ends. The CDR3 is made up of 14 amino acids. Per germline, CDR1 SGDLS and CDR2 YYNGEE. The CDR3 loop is CASSVGQTTYEQYF. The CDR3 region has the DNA TGTGCCAGCAGCGTCGGACAGACTACCTACGAGCAGTACTTC.

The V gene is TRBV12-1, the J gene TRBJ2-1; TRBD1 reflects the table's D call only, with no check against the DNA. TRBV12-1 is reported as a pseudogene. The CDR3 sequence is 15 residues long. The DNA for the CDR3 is TGTGCCAGCAGTTTCGCCTGGGACAGGCACAATGAGCAGTTCTTC. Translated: CASSFAWDRHNEQFF.

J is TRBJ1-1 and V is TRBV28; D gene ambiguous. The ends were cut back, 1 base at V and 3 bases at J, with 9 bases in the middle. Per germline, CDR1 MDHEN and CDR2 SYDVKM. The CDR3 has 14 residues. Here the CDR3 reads CASSLYSGYTEAFF. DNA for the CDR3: TGTGCCAGCAGTTTATACTCGGGTTACACTGAAGCTTTCTTT.